The 25 T cell receptor beta chains given below trace back to one sample, sequenced in a study of blood T cell repertoires in COVID-19. Method: immunoSEQ multiplex PCR; TCRdb's copy keeps in-frame clones and lacks some. The sample lists 200,000 to 300,000 clones, approximately 85% occurring once. The sequencing sample was made of peripheral blood. Receptors originate from a woman aged 55-70 years with active or convalescent COVID-19.

This clone was seen only a few times. The chain is built from TRBV6-1 and TRBJ2-7, with D perhaps TRBD2 (6 bases). V was trimmed by 1 base and J by 2 bases, leaving 15 bases between them. This CDR3 is built from 16 residues. Germline V gene sequence: CDR1 MNHNS, CDR2 SASEGT. The CDR3 reads CASSEGRGRGPYEQYF. CDR3 DNA sequence: TGTGCCAGCAGTGAAGGCCGTGGGCGGGGCCCCTACGAGCAGTACTTC.

The chain is built from TRBV10-1 and TRBJ1-2, with 8 bases lining up with TRBD1. V shed 8 bases and J 5 bases; nucleotides not matched to a gene: 19. CDR1 is WNHNN and CDR2 is SYGVQD in the germline V gene (reference sequence). The CDR3 has 17 amino acids. The CDR3 bases are TGCGCCAGCCTGGACAGGGATGAGTATGAAGGCAGATATGGCTACACCTTC. This gives the protein CASLDRDEYEGRYGYTF.

V usage is TRBV10-3 and J usage is TRBJ1-5; D might be TRBD1 (6 bases). The germline gives CDR1 ENHRY, CDR2 SYGVKD. The CDR3 has 15 amino acids. V lost 6 bases and J 1 base, leaving 13 bases between the germline ends. CDR3 DNA: TGTGCCATCAGAGGGGGGGAAGGGAGCAATCAGCCCCAGCATTTT. Translating it yields CAIRGGEGSNQPQHF.

The V call is TRBV6-2 or TRBV6-3, the J call TRBJ2-7, with D hard to call. Germline V gene data show CDR1 as MNHEY and CDR2 as SVGEGT. The CDR3 loop spans 13 amino acids. Trimming removed 2 bases from V and 1 base from J, with 6 bases in between. The CDR3 DNA sequence: TGTGCCAGCAGTTACGCCAGGTCCTACGAGCAGTACTTC. As protein: CASSYARSYEQYF.

CDR3 DNA sequence: TGCAGCGTTGAAACGGGACAGGGGGTATACGAGCAGTACTTC. It codes for CSVETGQGVYEQYF. This rearrangement joins TRBV29-1 to TRBJ2-7; 11 positions match TRBD1. The CDR3 is 14 residues long. Germline CDR1 SQVTM, CDR2 ANQGSEA. The ends lost 2 bases at V and 4 bases at J; junction bases unmatched: 4.

The chain links TRBV27 to TRBJ1-1; TRBD1 is a possible D gene (5 bases). CDR3 size: 14 residues. V gave up 3 bases and J gave up 1 base, with 9 bases separating them. From germline, CDR1 is MNHEY and CDR2 SMNVEV (reference sequence). The CDR3 loop reads CASSFQGRNTEAFF. In DNA form, the CDR3 reads TGTGCCAGCAGTTTCCAGGGAAGGAACACTGAAGCTTTCTTT.

This chain connects TRBV7-8 to TRBJ2-2; D uncertain. Trimming left V 5 bases short and J 5 bases short, with 15 bases between. The CDR3 covers 15 residues. CDR1 and CDR2 (germline): SGHVS, FQNEAQ. CDR3 sequence reads: CASSPLTLTTGELFF. As DNA, the CDR3 is TGTGCCAGCAGCCCCCTGACACTCACAACCGGGGAGCTGTTTTTT.

The J gene is TRBJ1-6, the V gene TRBV18; 7 bases are shared with TRBD1. The CDR3 covers 14 residues. Germline values: CDR1 KGHSH, CDR2 LQKENI. Trimming took 5 bases from V and 10 from J; bases not matched to a gene: 8. The chain's CDR3 is CASSETRTGSPLHF. CDR3 in DNA: TGTGCCAGCTCAGAGACTCGGACAGGCTCACCCCTCCACTTT.

There are a few counts of this clone. The rearrangement joins TRBV6-5 to TRBJ1-5; 10 bases align to TRBD1. Germline loops: CDR1 MNHEY, CDR2 SVGAGI. The ends lost 0 bases at V and 5 bases at J; junction bases unmatched: 1. This CDR3 is 15 amino acids long. CDR3 sequence (DNA): TGTGCCAGCAGTTACTCCGGGACAGGGGATCAGCCCCAGCATTTT. This sequence encodes CASSYSGTGDQPQHF.

The chain links TRBV29-1 to TRBJ1-1; 9 bases agree with TRBD1. The length of the CDR3 is 14 residues. V lost 5 bases to trimming and J lost 1 base; unmatched junction nucleotides: 5. Germline CDR1 reads SQVTM; CDR2 reads ANQGSEA. The chain's CDR3 is CSVPGTGTNTEAFF. In DNA, the CDR3 is TGCAGCGTTCCCGGGACAGGGACGAACACTGAAGCTTTCTTT.

The J gene is TRBJ2-7, the V gene TRBV30, with 8 bases identical to TRBD2. CDR1 GTSNPN and CDR2 SVGIG come from the germline V gene (reference sequence). This CDR3 is built from 16 residues. The trim removed 1 base at V and 3 bases at J, leaving 11 bases unmatched. CDR3 nucleotides: TGTGCCTGGAGTGGGGCGGGGGGCCAGGCAATCTACGAGCAGTACTTC. It specifies CAWSGAGGQAIYEQYF.

V gene TRBV30 combines with J gene TRBJ1-4, with TRBD1 identical over 9 bases. Losses at the gene ends were 3 bases for V and 5 bases for J; bases not matched to a gene: 16. This CDR3 is built from 18 residues. Germline values: CDR1 GTSNPN, CDR2 SVGIG (reference sequence). The CDR3 loop reads CAWSPGTGTLGGNEKLFF. The DNA of the CDR3 is TGTGCCTGGAGCCCCGGGACAGGGACATTAGGGGGAAATGAAAAACTGTTTTTT. Based on the CDR3 plus reference TRBV30 and TRBJ1-4, the full variable domain is SQTIHQWPATLVQPVGSPLSLECTVEGTSNPNLYWYRQAAGRGLQLLFYSVGIGQISSEVPQNLSASRPQDRQFILSSKKLLLSDSGFYLCAWSPGTGTLGGNEKLFFGSGTQLSVL.

The V call is TRBV4-1, the J call TRBJ1-6; D is uncertain. The CDR3 runs 18 residues. In germline, CDR1 is MGHRA, CDR2 YSYEKL. Deletions cut 0 bases from V and 0 bases from J, with 12 bases between. CDR3 sequence: CASSQDYSQSSYNSPLHF. The CDR3 bases are TGCGCCAGCAGCCAAGACTACAGTCAGAGCTCCTATAATTCACCCCTCCACTTT.

The chain joins TRBV5-1 to TRBJ2-5; TRBD2 might be the D (6 bases). This CDR3 has 14 amino acids. V lost 7 bases to trimming and J lost 3 bases, with 16 bases between them. Germline CDR1 SGHRS, CDR2 YFSETQ. CDR3 nucleotides: TGCGCCAGCTCGTTGGGGGGAGTAGAAGAGACCCAGTACTTC. Its protein is CASSLGGVEETQYF.

The rearrangement links TRBV7-3 to TRBJ2-2, with TRBD2 as a possible D gene (5 bases). Germline lookup yields CDR1 SGHTA and CDR2 FQGTGA. Trimming removed 5 bases at V and 2 bases at J, with 12 bases between. This CDR3 spans 15 amino acids. This CDR3 reads CASSPVRGNTGELFF. In nucleotides, the CDR3 is TGTGCCAGCAGCCCCGTCCGGGGAAACACCGGGGAGCTGTTTTTT.

V usage is TRBV7-6 and J usage is TRBJ1-5; 7 bases are shared with TRBD1. Per germline, CDR1 SGHVS and CDR2 FNYEAQ. V lost 5 bases and J lost 7; bases outside the gene matches: 11. This CDR3 is 15 amino acids long. In DNA, the CDR3 is TGTGCCAGCAGCCCCCTCAGGGGGGCCAGGCAGCCCCAGCATTTT. Translated, it gives CASSPLRGARQPQHF.

The J gene is TRBJ2-1, the V gene TRBV18, with a tentative D call TRBD1 (5 bases). Germline CDR1 and CDR2: KGHSH and LQKENI. V lost 3 bases to trimming and J lost 8 bases, with 14 bases between them. The CDR3 has 14 residues. The CDR3 protein is CASSPDSGSDEQFF. The DNA of the CDR3 is TGTGCCAGCTCACCGGATTCAGGGTCAGATGAGCAGTTCTTC.

The chain carries TRBV18 and TRBJ1-4; the D is unclear. There are 14 residues in the CDR3. The V and J ends lost 3 bases and 6 bases respectively, with 11 bases between them. Germline-derived CDR1 and CDR2 are KGHSH and LQKENI. This CDR3 reads CASSPAGGDEKLFF. For the CDR3, the DNA is TGTGCCAGCTCACCGGCGGGAGGTGATGAAAAACTGTTTTTT.

The gene calls are TRBV7-9 and TRBJ2-3, with 13 bases lining up with TRBD2. CDR1 and CDR2 from the germline V gene are SEHNR and FQNEAQ (reference sequence). Trimming removed 4 bases from V and 2 bases from J; junction bases left unmatched: 3. There are 16 residues in the CDR3. CDR3 DNA: TGTGCCAGCAGCTCGGGACTAGCGGGGACCACAGATACGCAGTATTTT. It specifies CASSSGLAGTTDTQYF.

The J gene is TRBJ2-1, the V gene TRBV7-2; 9 nucleotides line up with TRBD2. Germline CDR1 and CDR2: SGHTA and FQGNSA. The CDR3 extends over 16 amino acids. V lost 1 base and J lost 0; bases outside the gene matches: 1. The CDR3 sequence: CASSLVSGSSYNEQFF. The CDR3 DNA follows: TGTGCCAGCAGCTTAGTTAGCGGGAGCTCCTACAATGAGCAGTTCTTC.

The chain is built from TRBV7-6 and TRBJ2-5; D is perhaps TRBD2 (5 bases). V was pared by 5 bases and J by 1 base, with 8 bases between. The CDR3 length is 13 residues. Germline V gene sequence: CDR1 SGHVS, CDR2 FNYEAQ. CDR3 loop: CASSRGRQETQYF. The CDR3 nucleotides are TGTGCCAGCAGCCGAGGGCGCCAAGAGACCCAGTACTTC.

This clone has a handful of counts. This chain connects TRBV6-2 or TRBV6-3 to TRBJ2-1; 12 positions match TRBD2. V gave up 6 bases and J gave up 0 bases; unmatched junction bases: 6. The CDR3 totals 17 residues. The germline V gene has CDR1 MNHEY and CDR2 SVGEGT. For the CDR3, the DNA is TGTGCCAGCAGCCAAACTAGCGGGGGGTACTCCTACAATGAGCAGTTCTTC. Its translation: CASSQTSGGYSYNEQFF.

This clone was seen more than once but under ten times. This chain uses TRBV10-3 with TRBJ1-2; 10 nucleotides match TRBD1. Germline V CDR1 and CDR2: ENHRY, SYGVKD. Trimming removed 7 bases from V and 8 bases from J; junction bases left unmatched: 7. The CDR3 sequence is 13 residues long. DNA of the CDR3: TGTGCCATCACCGGGACAGGGGAGGACGGCTACACCTTC. This translates into CAITGTGEDGYTF.

V usage is TRBV30 and J usage is TRBJ2-7; possible D gene TRBD2, 5 bases. This CDR3 spans 17 amino acids. Between the trimmed V and J ends, which lost 2 bases and 3 bases, there was a span of 23 bases. Germline V gene data show CDR1 as GTSNPN and CDR2 as SVGIG (reference sequence). CDR3 DNA: TGTGCCTGGAGTTCATACGGCTACGGTACGAGGGACTACGAGCAGTACTTC. Its protein is CAWSSYGYGTRDYEQYF.

In DNA, the CDR3 is TGTGCCAGCAGCCCCCGACAGTCGAACTATGGCTACACCTTC. Residues: CASSPRQSNYGYTF. This sequence joins TRBV9 and TRBJ1-2, with D perhaps TRBD1 (5 bases). CDR3 length: 14 amino acids. Deletions cut 4 bases from V and 2 bases from J, with 12 bases between. The germline gives CDR1 SGDLS, CDR2 YYNGEE.